Listed here are 4 T cell receptor beta chains from one sample, sequenced in a study of T cells in Graves' hyperthyroidism and ophthalmopathy. Amplified regions were TCR beta CDR3 sequences from RNA transcripts. First-round RT-PCR of the TCR CDR3 relied on the HTBI primer set. TCRdb reprocessed the multiplex PCR reads with MiXCR, giving one entry per CDR3 protein. The sample yields hundreds of thousands of distinct CDR3 sequences, under 15% seen once. Material for sequencing was blood. The receptors derive from a man younger than 35 with Graves' ophthalmopathy.

This clonotype appeared many times. The V gene is TRBV20-1, the J gene TRBJ1-1; 8 bases line up with TRBD1. Germline trimming cut 6 bases from V and 5 bases from J; bases unmatched to any gene: 5. CDR1 and CDR2 (germline): DFQATT, SNEGSKA (reference sequence). This CDR3 has 12 amino acids. The chain's CDR3 is CSAGTGRTEAFF. For the CDR3, the DNA is TGCAGTGCGGGGACAGGCCGGACTGAAGCTTTCTTT.

The V gene is TRBV29-1, the J gene TRBJ2-3, with 7 bases aligning to TRBD2. Looked up from germline, CDR1 is SQVTM and CDR2 is ANQGSEA. There are 14 residues in the CDR3. Trimming at V came to 4 bases and at J to 1 base, leaving 5 bases not matched to a gene. The DNA for the CDR3 is TGCAGCGTTGTAGCTAGCGGAGGCACAGATACGCAGTATTTT. Protein: CSVVASGGTDTQYF.

This clonotype was recorded many times. The chain carries TRBV30 and TRBJ2-7; D is uncertain. CDR1 is GTSNPN and CDR2 is SVGIG in the germline V gene (reference sequence). This CDR3 is built from 11 residues. The V and J ends lost 3 bases and 6 bases respectively, with 9 bases between them. CDR3 nucleotide sequence: TGTGCCTGGAGCGCGTTAGGCGAGCAGTACTTC. Its protein product is CAWSALGEQYF. The whole variable domain, remainder taken from reference TRBV30 and TRBJ2-7, is SQTIHQWPATLVQPVGSPLSLECTVEGTSNPNLYWYRQAAGRGLQLLFYSVGIGQISSEVPQNLSASRPQDRQFILSSKKLLLSDSGFYLCAWSALGEQYFGPGTRLTVT.

This clonotype was observed at least ten times. The V call is TRBV5-1, the J call TRBJ2-7, with TRBD1 matching over 9 bases. Germline V gives CDR1 SGHRS, CDR2 YFSETQ. The CDR3 contains 14 residues. V trimming: 6 bases; J trimming: 4 bases; junction bases outside the gene matches: 8. CDR3 nucleotide sequence: TGCGCCAGCAAACCGGGACAGGGCATGTACGAGCAGTACTTC. Translating it yields CASKPGQGMYEQYF.